The rows below give T cell receptor beta chains drawn from one sample of a study of OX40 agonist ivuxolimab in advanced cancers. Libraries were prepared by immunoSEQ multiplex PCR; TCRdb keeps only in-frame clonotypes and omits some of them. The table records 40,000 to 45,000 clones, over 75% of them present only once. The sample consisted of CD4+ or CD8+ T cells sorted from blood, taken in a trial of the OX40 agonist ivuxolimab. These receptors were obtained from an adult with an advanced solid tumor such as melanoma, head and neck, liver or kidney cancer. Each CDR3 is given without its conserved first and last residue. Fields, in order: CDR3 length, clone size, D gene, V gene, CDR3 protein. A D gene is named only where the DNA matches it firmly. Expanded clones get a size class; other rows say once, few or many, or leave the size out.

11	few	.	TRBV19	ASSIRPGAEAF
12	.	.	TRBV25-1	ASSDAGSNQPQH
16	.	TRBD2	TRBV6-4	ASSDSGTSGGNTGELF
13	.	TRBD2	TRBV28	ASSLGGSRANEQF
14	.	TRBD2	TRBV7-9	ASSLLAGGLYYEQY
11	.	.	TRBV30	AWTAAGEETQY
13	few	.	TRBV6-5	ASRPQARLGNTIY
12	.	.	TRBV19	ASRAGRATDTQY
11	.	.	TRBV11-2	ASSRDIPYEQY
12	few	.	TRBV2	ASRPTGVNSPLH
16	.	TRBD2	TRBV7-3	ASSRGLAGGPSTDTQY
11	.	.	TRBV27	ASSLLPWGELF
15	once	TRBD1	TRBV5-1	ASSFSGTGASYNEQF
13	.	TRBD1	TRBV19	ASSIAGQAHGELF
12	.	.	TRBV5-4	ASSLDRGNQPQH
8	.	.	TRBV20-1	SARAENWF
13	.	.	TRBV4-1	ASSQAGTARGTQY
13	once	.	TRBV7-3	ASSLSGASIGEQY
14	.	TRBD2	TRBV5-1	ASSRSGRFVYNEQF
15	.	TRBD1	TRBV30	AWSTPRGRLNNQPQH
15	once	TRBD1	TRBV4-1	ASSPGTGLHGGNTIY
12	.	.	TRBV7-9	ASTTAKKVNEQF
14	.	.	TRBV10-3	AISESGAGVDYEQY
12	.	TRBD1	TRBV5-1	ASSGSGTGYEQY
13	.	TRBD1	TRBV6-1	ASSGPGTGVDEQF
12	few	.	TRBV4-1	ASRTDRSSYEQY
12	.	TRBD1	TRBV27	ASSSDRALYEQY
12	.	TRBD1	TRBV25-1	ASSGDRGAYEQY
13	.	.	TRBV18	ASSPTRQNTGELF
10	.	.	TRBV30	AWATAPETQY
14	.	.	TRBV21-1	ASSKSRQMNTGELF
20	few	.	TRBV18	ASSHPGSGGSVTEPPFYEQY
11	.	TRBD1	TRBV29-1	SVERGQGNEQY
10	.	.	TRBV7-6	ASSLTTYEQF
14	.	.	TRBV23-1	ASSQYGTGSSYEQY
12	few	.	TRBV4-1	ASSPPVPSYGYT
13	.	TRBD1	TRBV19	ASSIFGTVGEKLF
13	.	.	TRBV19	ASRPRGGVNTEAF